The rows below give T cell receptor beta chains drawn from one sample of a study of cytomegalovirus exposure and HLA in healthy donors. The method was immunoSEQ multiplex PCR; TCRdb's version includes in-frame clones alone and lacks a portion of them. The sample lists under 200,000 clones, about 80% occurring once. The sample consisted of PBMCs. The receptors here all came from a girl between 10 and 17 years old in good health and CMV-seropositive. The CDR3 runs from the conserved cysteine through the conserved F or W. Each record gives: V gene, clone size, J gene, D gene, CDR3 protein, CDR3 DNA. D genes are given only for firm matches. The size field is filled for only some rows; it gives once, few, many or a size class.

v_gene: TRBV10-3
abundance: NA
j_gene: TRBJ2-7
d_gene: NA
CDR3aa: CAISDAGLLETAYEQYF
CDR3nt: TGTGCCATCAGTGACGCCGGCCTACTAGAAACAGCATACGAGCAGTACTTC

v_gene: TRBV19
abundance: NA
j_gene: TRBJ2-1
d_gene: TRBD2
CDR3aa: CASSPGLANSYNEQFF
CDR3nt: TGTGCCAGTAGTCCGGGACTAGCGAACAGCTACAATGAGCAGTTCTTC

v_gene: TRBV28
abundance: NA
j_gene: TRBJ2-4
d_gene: TRBD1
CDR3aa: CASKPTGGLGAKNIQYF
CDR3nt: TGTGCCAGCAAACCCACAGGGGGCCTGGGGGCCAAAAACATTCAGTACTTC

v_gene: TRBV2
abundance: NA
j_gene: TRBJ2-3
d_gene: NA
CDR3aa: CASSPVTDTQYF
CDR3nt: TGTGCCAGCAGTCCCGTCACAGATACGCAGTATTTT

v_gene: TRBV28
abundance: NA
j_gene: TRBJ1-1
d_gene: NA
CDR3aa: CASSQGGTEAFF
CDR3nt: TGTGCCAGCAGTCAAGGGGGAACTGAAGCTTTCTTT

v_gene: TRBV5-1
abundance: once
j_gene: TRBJ2-3
d_gene: NA
CDR3aa: CASSPDTYTDTQYF
CDR3nt: TGCGCCAGCAGCCCGGACACCTACACAGATACGCAGTATTTT

v_gene: TRBV28
abundance: NA
j_gene: TRBJ1-1
d_gene: NA
CDR3aa: CASSFTVRNTEAFF
CDR3nt: TGTGCCAGCAGTTTCACGGTTAGGAACACTGAAGCTTTCTTT

v_gene: TRBV28
abundance: NA
j_gene: TRBJ1-1
d_gene: NA
CDR3aa: CASSLRGYTEAFF
CDR3nt: TGTGCCAGCAGTTTGAGAGGGTACACTGAAGCTTTCTTT

v_gene: TRBV6-5
abundance: NA
j_gene: TRBJ1-5
d_gene: NA
CDR3aa: CASSPRINQPQHF
CDR3nt: TGTGCCAGCAGTCCCAGAATCAATCAGCCCCAGCATTTT

v_gene: TRBV12-5
abundance: NA
j_gene: TRBJ1-5
d_gene: NA
CDR3aa: CASAPGGRGGPQHF
CDR3nt: TGTGCTAGTGCCCCTGGGGGGCGCGGGGGACCCCAGCATTTT

v_gene: TRBV6-5
abundance: NA
j_gene: TRBJ2-5
d_gene: TRBD2
CDR3aa: CASSGPGRGEETQYF
CDR3nt: TGTGCCAGCAGTGGCCCGGGACGGGGGGAAGAGACCCAGTACTTC

v_gene: TRBV7-7
abundance: NA
j_gene: TRBJ2-1
d_gene: TRBD2
CDR3aa: CASSPGGASDEQFF
CDR3nt: TGTGCTAGCAGCCCCGGGGGGGCCTCCGATGAGCAGTTCTTC

v_gene: TRBV27
abundance: NA
j_gene: TRBJ1-2
d_gene: TRBD1
CDR3aa: CASSWTGAKYGYTF
CDR3nt: TGTGCCAGCAGTTGGACAGGGGCGAAATATGGCTACACCTTC

v_gene: TRBV11-1
abundance: once
j_gene: TRBJ2-7
d_gene: TRBD1
CDR3aa: CASSDTRTGWDEQYF
CDR3nt: TGTGCCAGCAGCGATACTAGGACAGGTTGGGACGAGCAGTACTTC

v_gene: TRBV7-2
abundance: NA
j_gene: TRBJ2-7
d_gene: NA
CDR3aa: CASSSRVTSYEQYF
CDR3nt: TGTGCCAGCAGCTCTCGGGTCACATCCTACGAGCAGTACTTC

v_gene: TRBV27
abundance: few
j_gene: TRBJ2-7
d_gene: TRBD2
CDR3aa: CASRVGLAGAAYEQYF
CDR3nt: TGTGCCAGCAGGGTAGGACTAGCGGGGGCGGCCTACGAGCAGTACTTC

v_gene: TRBV5-1
abundance: NA
j_gene: TRBJ2-7
d_gene: NA
CDR3aa: CASSIPGTYEQYF
CDR3nt: TGCGCCAGCAGCATTCCAGGGACCTACGAGCAGTACTTC